These 9 T cell receptor beta chains originate from one sample sequenced in a study of blood T cell repertoires in COVID-19. The assay was immunoSEQ multiplex PCR, and TCRdb's table has in-frame clones only and misses some. This table holds just over 300,000 clones, roughly nine tenths found once. The sequenced sample consisted of peripheral blood. The receptor set was obtained from a woman aged 25 to 39 with COVID-19, enrolled during active disease.

The chain employs TRBV4-2 and TRBJ2-1, with a weak D call TRBD2 (5 bases). Trimming cost V 0 bases and J 7 bases, with 10 bases left between them. This CDR3 has 14 amino acids. Germline CDR1 LGHNA, CDR2 YNFKEQ. The CDR3 coding sequence is TGTGCCAGCAGCCAAGAGGCGGGCAGAAATGAGCAGTTCTTC. Its translation: CASSQEAGRNEQFF.

This clone was detected only a few times. The chain joins TRBV6-2 or TRBV6-3 to TRBJ1-1; 7 nucleotides align to TRBD1. The CDR3 runs 12 residues. Per germline, CDR1 MNHEY and CDR2 SVGEGT. V shed 5 bases, J shed 7 bases, and the junction held 4 bases outside the gene matches. The CDR3 here is CASSKTGNEAFF. As DNA, the CDR3 is TGTGCCAGCAGTAAGACAGGGAATGAAGCTTTCTTT.

This chain connects TRBV5-1 to TRBJ2-2; 12 bases fit TRBD2. The CDR3 has 19 amino acids. Trimming at V came to 4 bases and at J to 0 bases, leaving 10 bases not matched to a gene. Looked up from germline, CDR1 is SGHRS and CDR2 is YFSETQ. Here the CDR3 DNA reads TGCGCCAGCAGCCTGGAGTTCCTAGCGGGGGGGGCGAACACCGGGGAGCTGTTTTTT. Its translation is CASSLEFLAGGANTGELFF.

The table lists this clone with a count of one. The DNA for the CDR3 is TGTGCCAGCAGCTTAGATAAGTTGGGACAGGGGACCTACGAGCAGTACTTC. This translates into CASSLDKLGQGTYEQYF. This chain joins TRBV11-3 and TRBJ2-7; 10 bases match TRBD1. The CDR3 sequence is 17 residues long. The germline gives CDR1 SGHNT, CDR2 YENEEA. The J segment lost 2 bases and the V segment lost 0 bases, leaving 7 bases of the junction unmatched.

This clone was observed a few times. The chain recombines TRBV11-3 with TRBJ1-2, with D unresolved. Per the germline V gene, CDR1 is SGHNT and CDR2 is YENEEA. V lost 3 bases to trimming and J lost 4 bases, with 15 bases between them. This CDR3 is 15 amino acids long. CDR3 residues: CASSLRSGVGYGYTF. The CDR3, as DNA: TGTGCCAGCAGCTTGCGTAGCGGGGTCGGCTATGGCTACACCTTC. Drawing the rest from reference TRBV11-3 and TRBJ1-2, the complete variable domain is EAGVVQSPRYKIIEKKQPVAFWCNPISGHNTLYWYLQNLGQGPELLIRYENEEAVDDSQLPKDRFSAERLKGVDSTLKIQPAELGDSAVYLCASSLRSGVGYGYTFGSGTRLTVV.

This chain joins TRBV5-1 and TRBJ1-1; TRBD1 aligns across 10 bases. The germline V gene encodes CDR1 SGHRS and CDR2 YFSETQ. The junction had 2 bases not matched to a gene; V was cut back by 3 bases and J by 6 bases. The CDR3 spans 13 residues. The CDR3 protein is CASSWTGGAEAFF. The DNA of the CDR3 is TGCGCCAGCAGCTGGACAGGGGGGGCTGAAGCTTTCTTT.

This clone appeared a single time. The chain couples TRBV30 to TRBJ1-1; weak D call: TRBD1 (6 bases). CDR1 GTSNPN and CDR2 SVGIG come from the germline V gene (reference sequence). CDR3 length: 14 residues. Trimming left V 3 bases short and J 2 bases short, with 13 bases between. The CDR3 is CAWRVGTPNTEAFF. The CDR3 coding sequence is TGTGCCTGGAGGGTCGGGACACCCAACACTGAAGCTTTCTTT. The full variable domain, with the rest looked up from reference TRBV30 and TRBJ1-1, is SQTIHQWPATLVQPVGSPLSLECTVEGTSNPNLYWYRQAAGRGLQLLFYSVGIGQISSEVPQNLSASRPQDRQFILSSKKLLLSDSGFYLCAWRVGTPNTEAFFGQGTRLTVV.

The sample holds a few counts of this clone. The chain is built from TRBV6-5 and TRBJ1-2; the D is unclear. V lost 11 bases, J lost 4 bases, and 11 bases lay in between. This CDR3 comprises 11 residues. Germline loops: CDR1 MNHEY, CDR2 SVGAGI. In DNA form, the CDR3 reads TGTGCCTGCGGGTCGGCCTATGGCTACACCTTC. Its translation is CACGSAYGYTF.

The rearrangement links TRBV6-1 to TRBJ1-2; D gene ambiguous. Trimming left V 3 bases short and J 0 bases short, with 5 bases between. This CDR3 comprises 13 residues. Germline V CDR1 and CDR2: MNHNS, SASEGT. The CDR3 sequence: CASSETTNYGYTF. In DNA, the CDR3 is TGTGCCAGCAGTGAGACAACTAACTATGGCTACACCTTC.